The rows below give T cell receptor beta chains drawn from one sample of a study of T cell responses to AZD1222 COVID-19 vaccine. Libraries were prepared by immunoSEQ multiplex PCR; TCRdb keeps only in-frame clonotypes and omits some of them. Found here are around 180,000 clones, approximately 94% of them singletons; the top ten hold approximately 1.5%. The starting material was peripheral blood, obtained 28 days after the second AZD1222 dose. The receptors here all came from an adult who received the AZD1222 COVID-19 vaccine. Each CDR3 is given with its conserved first and last residue. D genes are given only for firm matches.

TRBV11-2 NA CASSSSGTAYEQYF
TRBV27 NA CASSTYGGRFDQPQHF
TRBV5-1 NA CASSSDHGSYGYTF
TRBV5-4 TRBD2 CASSSASGGQETQYF
TRBV6-5 NA CASLKSPEGTQYF
TRBV9 NA CASSGPPFETQYF
TRBV11-3 NA CASSRGGSLPEAFF
TRBV5-1 TRBD2 CASSPQGLAGRLNEQFF
TRBV15 TRBD1 CATSRGAAGGEQYF
TRBV5-6 TRBD2 CASIKSGKDSHEQFF
TRBV28 NA CASLNPGTDTQYF
TRBV24-1 TRBD1 CATSASGTGTQHF
TRBV7-9 NA CASSFAGVVSEQFF
TRBV12-5 NA CASGLLWEDNEQFF
TRBV29-1 NA CSALAGTRTEAFF
TRBV19 NA CASSIPRPLEPGTEAFF
TRBV27 TRBD1 CASSWGQISYNEQFF
TRBV7-9 TRBD1 CASRGQGYEQYF
TRBV7-2 NA CASSLPSREPSYEQYF
TRBV24-1 TRBD2 CATGTSGYTGELFF
TRBV3-1/TRBV3-2 TRBD1 CASSLDRGGQPQHF
TRBV5-1 NA CASSFRGKSTEAFF
TRBV21-1 NA CASSKRVGDIRYNEQFF
TRBV6-2/TRBV6-3 NA CASSYDAGATEEQYF
TRBV6-5 NA CASHTGTNTGELFF
TRBV28 TRBD1 CASSLFIWQGVSQPQHF
TRBV5-4 NA CASSSGQRWGAFF
TRBV27 NA CASSLEVTGRAFF
TRBV19 TRBD1 CASSIAGTGVYGYTF
TRBV6-5 NA CASSYEDSPNYGYTF
TRBV3-1/TRBV3-2 NA CASSQEIGVRTYNEQFF
TRBV7-9 NA CASSAAHFYTF
TRBV3-1/TRBV3-2 NA CASSLGAKAEAFF
TRBV5-1 NA CASSFGRVGTDTQYF
TRBV28 TRBD1 CASMDRYEQYF